The 28 T cell receptor beta chains given below trace back to one sample, sequenced in a study of T cells in Graves' hyperthyroidism and ophthalmopathy. Amplification yielded TCR beta CDR3 regions, with RNA transcripts as the source. The TCR CDR3 was amplified in a first-round RT-PCR using the HTBI primer set. A single record per CDR3 protein comes from TCRdb applying MiXCR to the multiplex PCR reads. Here the sample spans some 500,000 distinct CDR3 sequences, approximately 14% being singletons. Sequencing was carried out using blood. The receptors originated from a woman between 18 and 29 years old with Graves' hyperthyroidism.

This clonotype occurred a few times. This chain uses TRBV5-1 with TRBJ2-5; 7 positions match TRBD1. J gave up 2 bases and V 3 bases, and 7 bases lay outside the gene matches. This CDR3 contains 15 residues. The germline V gene has CDR1 SGHRS and CDR2 YFSETQ. The chain's CDR3 is CASSSHGTAQETQYF. The CDR3 DNA follows: TGCGCCAGCAGCTCACACGGGACAGCACAAGAGACCCAGTACTTC.

This clonotype showed up many times. V is TRBV27 and J is TRBJ1-2; 7 bases fit TRBD1. Germline CDR1 reads MNHEY; CDR2 reads SMNVEV (reference sequence). The CDR3 is 15 amino acids. V shed 5 bases, J shed 3 bases, and the junction held 9 bases outside the gene matches. The CDR3 region has the DNA TGTGCCAGCAGTCCCCGGACAGGAAAGGACTATGGCTACACCTTC. The encoded protein is CASSPRTGKDYGYTF.

This clonotype was counted once. The genes are TRBV5-1 and TRBJ1-2; D gene ambiguous. The CDR3 contains 14 residues. Deletions cut 4 bases from V and 2 bases from J, with 12 bases between. Germline lookup yields CDR1 SGHRS and CDR2 YFSETQ. The CDR3 nucleotides read TGCGCCAGCAGCGATCGACGGCTGAACTATGGCTACACCTTC. This gives the protein CASSDRRLNYGYTF.

The chain has TRBV19 and TRBJ1-2; D uncertain. V was shortened by 8 bases and J by 8 bases, with 12 bases between the two germline ends. This CDR3 is 11 amino acids long. Per the germline V gene, CDR1 is LNHDA and CDR2 is SQIVND (reference sequence). The CDR3, as DNA: TGTGCCAGTTCAACCTCATTGGGCTACACCTTC. It codes for CASSTSLGYTF.

This chain connects TRBV19 to TRBJ2-1; tentatively, D is TRBD2 (6 bases). The germline V gene encodes CDR1 LNHDA and CDR2 SQIVND (reference sequence). This CDR3 is built from 15 residues. Deletions cut 3 bases from V and 2 bases from J, with 11 bases between. CDR3 nucleotide sequence: TGTGCCAGTAGTATTAGGCCGGGGGCCTACAATGAGCAGTTCTTC. This translates into CASSIRPGAYNEQFF. The variable domain in full, completed from reference TRBV19 and TRBJ2-1, reads DGGITQSPKYLFRKEGQNVTLSCEQNLNHDAMYWYRQDPGQGLRLIYYSQIVNDFQKGDIAEGYSVSREKKESFPLTVTSAQKNPTAFYLCASSIRPGAYNEQFFGPGTRLTVL.

This clonotype was seen many times. The V gene is TRBV19, the J gene TRBJ1-1, with D perhaps TRBD1 (5 bases). The CDR3 is 15 amino acids. Germline CDR1 reads LNHDA; CDR2 reads SQIVND (reference sequence). The V end was cut by 5 bases, the J end by 5 bases, with 18 bases between. CDR3: CASSSPRAGRTEAFF. CDR3 sequence (DNA): TGTGCCAGTAGTTCTCCTCGCGCGGGGCGGACTGAAGCTTTCTTT. The whole variable domain, filled in from reference TRBV19 and TRBJ1-1, reads DGGITQSPKYLFRKEGQNVTLSCEQNLNHDAMYWYRQDPGQGLRLIYYSQIVNDFQKGDIAEGYSVSREKKESFPLTVTSAQKNPTAFYLCASSSPRAGRTEAFFGQGTRLTVV.

This clonotype was seen repeatedly, ten times or more. V and J are TRBV14 and TRBJ1-1, with D maybe TRBD1 (6 bases). V lost 3 bases and J lost 1, with 9 bases in between. Germline CDR1 reads SGHDN; CDR2 reads FVKESK. This CDR3 contains 14 residues. CDR3 sequence (DNA): TGTGCCAGCAGCCATGCACAGGGGAACACTGAAGCTTTCTTT. This encodes CASSHAQGNTEAFF.

This clonotype was counted ten times or more. The gene calls are TRBV2 and TRBJ2-1; 10 bases agree with TRBD2. The CDR3 is 16 residues long. The germline gives CDR1 SNHLY, CDR2 FYNNEI. The V gene end was trimmed by 7 bases and the J gene end by 7 bases; junction bases not matched to a gene: 13. CDR3 in amino acids: CASTPSIAGGGNEQFF. The CDR3 nucleotides read TGTGCCAGCACCCCATCAATAGCGGGAGGCGGGAATGAGCAGTTCTTC.

The CDR3 is CASSPRVVADTQYF. In nucleotides, the CDR3 is TGTGCCAGCAGCCCCAGGGTAGTCGCAGATACGCAGTATTTT. The chain combines TRBV3-1 with TRBJ2-3; the D gene is possibly TRBD1 (5 bases). The CDR3 totals 14 residues. V lost 4 bases and J lost 4, with 12 bases in between. Germline V gene data show CDR1 as LGHDT and CDR2 as YNNKEL (reference sequence).

This chain uses TRBV20-1 with TRBJ2-4; possibly TRBD2 for D (5 bases). V was cut by 6 bases and J by 3 bases, with 15 bases left in between. CDR3 length: 14 residues. Germline V gene sequence: CDR1 DFQATT, CDR2 SNEGSKA (reference sequence). The CDR3 region is CSATQDWGKNIQYF. The CDR3 coding sequence is TGCAGTGCCACCCAGGACTGGGGCAAAAACATTCAGTACTTC.

This clonotype was counted at least ten times. The gene calls are TRBV27 and TRBJ1-2; D gene ambiguous. Trimming cost V 8 bases and J 4 bases, with 11 bases left between them. CDR1 MNHEY and CDR2 SMNVEV come from the germline V gene (reference sequence). The CDR3 has 12 amino acids. CDR3 in amino acids: CASGDPFYGYTF. CDR3 nucleotides: TGTGCCAGCGGCGATCCCTTCTATGGCTACACCTTC.

This clonotype was observed at least ten times. The chain is built from TRBV18 and TRBJ2-5; the match to TRBD2 covers 12 bases. V dropped 0 bases and J dropped 3; count of bases not matched to a gene: 11. Germline V gene sequence: CDR1 KGHSH, CDR2 LQKENI. The CDR3 spans 19 residues. The CDR3 sequence is CASSPPQPSSGRAEETQYF. The CDR3 coding sequence is TGTGCCAGCTCACCACCGCAACCCTCTAGCGGGAGGGCCGAAGAGACCCAGTACTTC.

The CDR3 loop reads CASSLVGPGLAGAGQETQYF. CDR3 sequence (DNA): TGTGCCAGCAGCTTAGTGGGCCCGGGACTAGCGGGAGCGGGGCAAGAGACCCAGTACTTC. The chain carries TRBV11-2 and TRBJ2-5; 14 positions agree with TRBD2. V lost 1 base, J lost 2 bases, and 12 bases stayed unmatched. The CDR3 runs 20 residues. Germline loops: CDR1 SGHAT, CDR2 FQNNGV. The full variable domain, with the rest looked up from reference TRBV11-2 and TRBJ2-5, is EAGVAQSPRYKIIEKRQSVAFWCNPISGHATLYWYQQILGQGPKLLIQFQNNGVVDDSQLPKDRFSAERLKGVDSTLKIQPAKLEDSAVYLCASSLVGPGLAGAGQETQYFGPGTRLLVL.

The chain employs TRBV29-1 and TRBJ1-2, with D possibly TRBD1 on 6 matching bases. V lost 6 bases and J lost 6, with 20 bases in between. The germline CDR1 and CDR2 sequences are SQVTM and ANQGSEA. The CDR3 contains 14 residues. Written as DNA, the CDR3 is TGCAGCGTCGACGCTGCAGGGGAAGGGGATGGCTACACCTTC. Its translation: CSVDAAGEGDGYTF. Based on the CDR3 plus reference TRBV29-1 and TRBJ1-2, the full variable domain is SAVISQKPSRDICQRGTSLTIQCQVDSQVTMMFWYRQQPGQSLTLIATANQGSEATYESGFVIDKFPISRPNLTFSTLTVSNMSPEDSSIYLCSVDAAGEGDGYTFGSGTRLTVV.

V usage is TRBV7-9 and J usage is TRBJ2-6; TRBD1 is a possible D gene (5 bases). In germline, CDR1 is SEHNR, CDR2 FQNEAQ (reference sequence). The ends were cut back, 5 bases at V and 2 bases at J, with 10 bases in the middle. This CDR3 has 15 residues. This chain's CDR3 is CASSTAGPGANVLTF. The CDR3 region has the DNA TGTGCCAGCAGCACAGCAGGGCCTGGGGCCAACGTCCTGACTTTC.

This clonotype was seen ten or more times. The chain uses TRBV12-3 or TRBV12-4 and TRBJ2-2, with D perhaps matching TRBD1 (6 bases). This CDR3 has 15 amino acids. V was shortened by 2 bases and J by 6 bases, with 13 bases between the two germline ends. Here the CDR3 reads CASSLRGSGAGELFF. CDR3 bases: TGTGCCAGCAGTTTAAGGGGGTCGGGCGCCGGGGAGCTGTTTTTT.

The V call is TRBV13, the J call TRBJ2-1, with 9 positions matching TRBD2. The CDR3 is 14 amino acids. Per germline, CDR1 PRHDT and CDR2 FYEKMQ (reference sequence). J gave up 7 bases and V 6 bases, and 7 bases lay outside the gene matches. The CDR3 region has the DNA TGTGCCAGCAGGGTAGCGGGAGTAGAGAATGAGCAGTTCTTC. Amino acids: CASRVAGVENEQFF. Variable domain in full (rest from reference TRBV13 and TRBJ2-1): AAGVIQSPRHLIKEKRETATLKCYPIPRHDTVYWYQQGPGQDPQFLISFYEKMQSDKGSIPDRFSAQQFSDYHSELNMSSLELGDSALYFCASRVAGVENEQFFGPGTRLTVL.

In its sample, this clonotype was seen many times. The chain couples TRBV19 to TRBJ1-5; 8 nucleotides line up with TRBD1. The CDR3 has 13 amino acids. Germline CDR1 reads LNHDA; CDR2 reads SQIVND (reference sequence). Germline trimming cut 6 bases from V and 4 bases from J; bases unmatched to any gene: 2. CDR3 region: CASRDRVNQPQHF. As DNA, the CDR3 is TGTGCCAGTAGGGACAGGGTTAATCAGCCCCAGCATTTT.

This clonotype was detected a few times. The chain couples TRBV9 to TRBJ2-1; 8 bases are shared with TRBD2. Trimming cost V 0 bases and J 12 bases; bases outside gene matches: 14. The CDR3 spans 16 residues. In germline, CDR1 is SGDLS, CDR2 YYNGEE. The CDR3 loop is CASSVAEVAGKHPQFF. In nucleotides, the CDR3 is TGTGCCAGCAGCGTAGCTGAGGTAGCGGGAAAACATCCGCAGTTCTTC.

The V gene is TRBV25-1, the J gene TRBJ2-3, with 7 bases aligning to TRBD2. From germline, CDR1 is MGHDK and CDR2 SYGVNS. CDR3 length: 13 amino acids. V lost 6 bases to trimming and J lost 5 bases; unmatched junction nucleotides: 5. The CDR3 protein is CASRASGGDTQYF. CDR3 DNA: TGTGCCAGCAGAGCCTCGGGGGGAGATACGCAGTATTTT. The complete variable domain, with remaining parts taken from reference TRBV25-1 and TRBJ2-3, reads EADIYQTPRYLVIGTGKKITLECSQTMGHDKMYWYQQDPGMELHLIHYSYGVNSTEKGDLSSESTVSRIRTEHFPLTLESARPSHTSQYLCASRASGGDTQYFGPGTRLTVL.

This clonotype was recorded many times. The J gene is TRBJ1-1, the V gene TRBV6-1, with 9 bases identical to TRBD1. Germline V gives CDR1 MNHNS, CDR2 SASEGT. This CDR3 comprises 16 residues. Trimming cost V 5 bases and J 0 bases; bases outside gene matches: 7. The CDR3 DNA reads as TGTGCCAGCAGTCCCGGGACAGGGAGGATGAACACTGAAGCTTTCTTT. This gives the protein CASSPGTGRMNTEAFF.

V usage is TRBV11-2 and J usage is TRBJ2-3; 12 bases match TRBD2. The V and J ends lost 6 bases and 6 bases, in that order; junction bases with no gene match: 10. CDR3 length: 16 amino acids. CDR1 SGHAT and CDR2 FQNNGV come from the germline V gene. This CDR3 is CASRVPGLAGADTQYF. CDR3 nucleotides: TGTGCCAGCAGGGTACCGGGACTAGCGGGTGCGGATACGCAGTATTTT. Filled out from reference TRBV11-2 and TRBJ2-3, the complete variable domain reads EAGVAQSPRYKIIEKRQSVAFWCNPISGHATLYWYQQILGQGPKLLIQFQNNGVVDDSQLPKDRFSAERLKGVDSTLKIQPAKLEDSAVYLCASRVPGLAGADTQYFGPGTRLTVL.

The chain combines TRBV20-1 with TRBJ2-3; a possible D gene is TRBD2 (5 bases). CDR1 DFQATT and CDR2 SNEGSKA come from the germline V gene (reference sequence). The CDR3 is 18 amino acids. V lost 2 bases to trimming and J lost 4 bases, with 25 bases between them. The DNA of the CDR3 is TGCAGTGCTAGAAGGTTCAGAGGGCAGAGGAGCCCCCCAGATACGCAGTATTTT. Its translation: CSARRFRGQRSPPDTQYF.

Remarks on this clonotype: The germline gene is not matched at one end of the junction; a read error may be the cause. J is TRBJ1-2 and V is TRBV29-1, with D uncertain. Germline lookup yields CDR1 SQVTM and CDR2 ANQGSEA. This CDR3 contains 12 residues. This CDR3 is CSVVRDNSGYTF. The CDR3 DNA follows: TGCAGCGTTGTTAGGGATAACTCTGGCTACACCTTC.

This clonotype has only a few counts. The V gene is TRBV10-3, the J gene TRBJ2-1, with 11 bases aligning to TRBD2. The CDR3 is 14 residues long. CDR1 ENHRY and CDR2 SYGVKD come from the germline V gene. After removal of 6 bases from V and 6 bases from J, the junction contained 4 bases not matched to a gene. The DNA of the CDR3 is TGTGCCATCAGCGGGACTAGCGGTGGCAATGAGCAGTTCTTC. Its translation: CAISGTSGGNEQFF.

This clonotype was detected many times. The rearrangement links TRBV6-1 to TRBJ2-5; 9 bases align to TRBD1. V was clipped by 4 bases and J by 6 bases; unmatched bases: 3. The V gene's germline CDR1 is MNHNS and CDR2 SASEGT. There are 13 residues in the CDR3. The CDR3 reads CASSGDREQTQYF. CDR3 nucleotide sequence: TGTGCCAGCAGTGGGGACAGGGAACAGACCCAGTACTTC.

This clonotype was recorded a few times. The genes are TRBV20-1 and TRBJ2-5, with D unresolved. Looked up from germline, CDR1 is DFQATT and CDR2 is SNEGSKA (reference sequence). The V and J ends lost 6 bases and 3 bases respectively, with 5 bases between them. The CDR3 totals 10 residues. The CDR3 region is CSAGKETQYF. The CDR3 DNA is TGCAGTGCAGGCAAAGAGACCCAGTACTTC.

This clonotype was detected many times. The rearrangement uses TRBV6-1 and TRBJ2-5; TRBD2 matches 15 bases. Per germline, CDR1 MNHNS and CDR2 SASEGT. The CDR3 consists of 17 residues. Trimming cost V 6 bases and J 4 bases; bases outside gene matches: 9. CDR3 in amino acids: CASRPTGLAGGGETQYF. CDR3 sequence (DNA): TGTGCCAGCAGACCGACGGGACTAGCGGGAGGAGGAGAGACCCAGTACTTC.